This T cell receptor (beta chain) was sequenced in a study of T cell responses to AZD1222 COVID-19 vaccine. General study findings and limits: Spike as a whole was targeted by vaccine-associated CD4 TCRs, dominant at 160-218 and 743-854. Donors were mostly white British, more females; clonal diversity possibly underestimated. Reportedly, nearly half of unique spike TCRs recognized epitopes outside B.1.351/B.1.1.7 mutations. Increased Spike-specific TCR breadth and depth were observed after two AZD1222 doses.

CDR1 is LNHDA and CDR2 is SQIVND in the germline V gene (reference sequence). Trimming at V came to 6 bases and at J to 3 bases, leaving 2 bases not matched to a gene. This CDR3 is built from 13 residues. A note on this clone: Its antigen remains unidentified.

Some clones are missing from TCRdb's copy, which holds only in-frame ones; the method was immunoSEQ multiplex PCR. The sample consists of 130,000 to 150,000 clones, approximately 88% of them appearing once. V and J are TRBV19 and TRBJ2-7, with 10 bases lining up with TRBD1. The clonotype originates from an adult in good health. The sequencing here drew on peripheral blood, taken on day 0 of MenACWY control vaccination. CDR3 coding DNA: TGTGCCAGTAGCTGGGACAGGGGCTACGAGCAGTACTTC. Amino acids: CASSWDRGYEQYF.